This is a list of T cell receptor beta chains from one sample in a study of blood T cell repertoires in COVID-19. Clones were sequenced by immunoSEQ multiplex PCR, and TCRdb holds only the in-frame ones, with some missing. This table holds a few hundred thousand clones, 75% to 90% found once. The sample taken for sequencing was PBMCs or T cells enriched from blood (not recorded which). These TCRs come from a man aged 18 to 30 who had recovered from COVID-19. CDR3s include the opening cysteine and the closing phenylalanine or tryptophan.

v_gene	j_gene	CDR3aa
TRBV18	TRBJ2-3	CASSPERGTDTQYF
TRBV25-1	TRBJ1-3	CASSDITAGSGNTIYF
TRBV7-9	TRBJ2-7	CASSLEAGGRSYEQYF
TRBV28	TRBJ1-2	CASSPLYRGTGYTF
TRBV4-2	TRBJ1-6	CASSQDLGTTGRTNSPLHF
TRBV3-1/TRBV3-2	TRBJ2-1	CASSQGLLLQFF
TRBV7-9	TRBJ2-6	CASSLDRLVEGANVLTF
TRBV28	TRBJ2-1	CASRVLAGGSYNEQFF
TRBV19	TRBJ2-2	CASSIRTSGSVGELFF
TRBV6-5	TRBJ2-7	CASRETGNLNYEQYF
TRBV12-5	TRBJ2-1	CASGLVLRQGAFEQFF
TRBV27	TRBJ2-6	CASSSQRRVSGANVLTF
TRBV19	TRBJ1-5	CASSPTGYSNQPQHF
TRBV19	TRBJ2-4	CASSIGRTGIQYF
TRBV18	TRBJ2-7	CASSPQAGGTYEQYF
TRBV6-5	TRBJ2-7	CASNSDREGPYEQYF
TRBV11-2	TRBJ2-2	CASSSIETVNTGELFF
TRBV19	TRBJ2-7	CATRHKTYPYEQYF
TRBV6-2/TRBV6-3	TRBJ2-7	CASSRQDSEQYF
TRBV5-1	TRBJ2-1	CASSLATGNEQFF
TRBV25-1	TRBJ1-4	CASHTGKATNEKLFF
TRBV4-1	TRBJ1-2	CASSQESRNNYGYTF
TRBV19	TRBJ1-1	CASSIVRTMNTEAFF
TRBV4-1	TRBJ1-6	CASSQGPGQNSPLHF
TRBV9	TRBJ2-1	CASSVGRDISSYNEQFF
TRBV7-9	TRBJ2-1	CASTLGGWRERGYNEQFF
TRBV7-9	TRBJ1-1	CASSADRPMNTEAFF
TRBV20-1	TRBJ2-1	CSANPRNEQFF
TRBV7-9	TRBJ2-1	CASSLEIEDSRVF
TRBV12-5	TRBJ1-4	CASGSPTSGRSTNEKLFF
TRBV20-1	TRBJ2-7	CSASQGTTYEQYF
TRBV30	TRBJ2-5	CAWSYGEETQYF
TRBV7-9	TRBJ1-1	CASSLPGFFSTEAFF
TRBV19	TRBJ1-4	CATTDRGGLANEKLFF
TRBV5-5	TRBJ2-1	CASSLASYNEQFF